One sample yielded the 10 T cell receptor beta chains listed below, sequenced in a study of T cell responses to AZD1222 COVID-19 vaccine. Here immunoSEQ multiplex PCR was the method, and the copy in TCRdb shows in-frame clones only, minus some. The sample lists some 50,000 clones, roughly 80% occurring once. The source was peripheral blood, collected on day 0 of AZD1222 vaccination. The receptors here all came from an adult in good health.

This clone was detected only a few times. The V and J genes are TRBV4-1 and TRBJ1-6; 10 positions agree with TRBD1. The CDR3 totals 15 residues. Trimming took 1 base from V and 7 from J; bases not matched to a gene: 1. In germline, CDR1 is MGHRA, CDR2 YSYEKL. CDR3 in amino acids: CASSQGTGGNSPLHF. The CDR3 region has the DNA TGCGCCAGCAGCCAAGGGACAGGGGGAAATTCACCCCTCCACTTT.

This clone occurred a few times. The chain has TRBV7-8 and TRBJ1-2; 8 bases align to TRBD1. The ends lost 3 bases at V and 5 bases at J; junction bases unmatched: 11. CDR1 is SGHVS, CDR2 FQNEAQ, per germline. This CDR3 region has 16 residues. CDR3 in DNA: TGTGCCAGCAGCTTCCGTCGAACCGGGACAGGATATGGCTACACCTTC. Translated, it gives CASSFRRTGTGYGYTF.

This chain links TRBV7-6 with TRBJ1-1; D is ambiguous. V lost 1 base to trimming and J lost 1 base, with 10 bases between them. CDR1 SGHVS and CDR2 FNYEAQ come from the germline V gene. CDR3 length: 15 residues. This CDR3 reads CASSLGSSENTEAFF. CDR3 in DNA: TGTGCCAGCAGCTTAGGTTCATCAGAGAACACTGAAGCTTTCTTT.

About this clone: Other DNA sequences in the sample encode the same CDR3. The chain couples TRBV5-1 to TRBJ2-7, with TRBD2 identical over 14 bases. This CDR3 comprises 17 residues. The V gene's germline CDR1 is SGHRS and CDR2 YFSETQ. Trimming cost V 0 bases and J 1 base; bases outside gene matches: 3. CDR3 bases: TGCGCCAGCAGCTTGGCGACTAGCGGGAGGGCTTCCTACGAGCAGTACTTC. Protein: CASSLATSGRASYEQYF.

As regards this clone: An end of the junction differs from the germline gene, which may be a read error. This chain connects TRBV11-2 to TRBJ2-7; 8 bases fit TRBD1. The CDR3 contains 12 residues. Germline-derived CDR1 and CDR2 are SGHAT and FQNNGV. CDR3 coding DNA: TGTGCCAGCAGCTTAGGGGACAGGATCCGGGACTTC. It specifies CASSLGDRIRDF.

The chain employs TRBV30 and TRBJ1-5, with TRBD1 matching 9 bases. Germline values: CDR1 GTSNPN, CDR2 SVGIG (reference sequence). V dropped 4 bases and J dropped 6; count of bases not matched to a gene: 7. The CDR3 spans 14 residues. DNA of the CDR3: TGTGCCTGGAAAAGGGGACAGGGTGCTCAGCCCCAGCATTTT. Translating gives CAWKRGQGAQPQHF.

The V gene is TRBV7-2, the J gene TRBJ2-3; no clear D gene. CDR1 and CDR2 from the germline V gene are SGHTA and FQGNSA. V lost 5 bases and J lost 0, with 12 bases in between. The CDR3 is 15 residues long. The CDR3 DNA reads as TGTGCCAGCAGCCAAAATTCTATGAGCACAGATACGCAGTATTTT. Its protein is CASSQNSMSTDTQYF.

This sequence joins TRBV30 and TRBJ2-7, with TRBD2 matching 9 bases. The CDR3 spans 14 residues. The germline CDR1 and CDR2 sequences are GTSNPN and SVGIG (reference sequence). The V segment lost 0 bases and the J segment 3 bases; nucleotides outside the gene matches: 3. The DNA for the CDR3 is TGTGCCTGGAGTGTACGTAGCGGGAGCTACGAGCAGTACTTC. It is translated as CAWSVRSGSYEQYF.

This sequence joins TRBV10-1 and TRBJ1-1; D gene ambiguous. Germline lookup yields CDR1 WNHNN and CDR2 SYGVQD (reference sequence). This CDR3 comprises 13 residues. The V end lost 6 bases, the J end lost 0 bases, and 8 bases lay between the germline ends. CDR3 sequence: CASSRDMNTEAFF. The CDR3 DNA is TGCGCCAGCAGCCGCGACATGAACACTGAAGCTTTCTTT.

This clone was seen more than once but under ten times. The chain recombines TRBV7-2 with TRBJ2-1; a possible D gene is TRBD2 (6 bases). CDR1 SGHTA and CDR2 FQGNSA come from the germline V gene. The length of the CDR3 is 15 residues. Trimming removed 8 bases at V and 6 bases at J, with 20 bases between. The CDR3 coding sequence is TGTGCCAGCGGATCGGACGCCACGGGACTCAATGAGCAGTTCTTC. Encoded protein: CASGSDATGLNEQFF.